This TCR beta chain was captured by sequencing in a study of human T cells and chemical hapten exposure. Overall study: The patient population, which was mostly female, had alopecia areata, totalis or universalis. Yields of TCR per sample differed, chiefly owing to small differences in pooled library volume. Study-wide findings and caveats: Expanded TCRs produced significantly more large CDR3 similarity clusters than controls did. A positive correlation with patch test score was found for PT1 expanded TCR counts.

TCRdb reprocessed the RACE reads via MiXCR and lists one record per CDR3 protein. The profile covers 62,000 or so distinct CDR3 sequences, with roughly 11% appearing a single time and 2% to 3% taken by the ten largest. In its sample, this clonotype was seen a few times. The target antigen is unknown. Time point described: patch test 3, about 24 weeks after DPC sensitization. Specified treatment: therapeutic diphenylcyclopropenone sensitization with weekly scalp DPC. The clonotype was recovered from a woman aged 25 to 39 with alopecia areata. Some clones in this sample may be carry-over from other donors' samples. Material: whole blood, obtained in connection with sensitization to the hapten diphenylcyclopropenone (DPC).

Here the CDR3 reads CASSQGTAGTDTQYF. The CDR3 DNA reads TGTGCCAGCAGCCAAGGGACAGCCGGCACAGATACGCAGTATTTT. The chain joins TRBV4-2 to TRBJ2-3, with D possibly being TRBD1 (6 bases). The germline V gene has CDR1 LGHNA and CDR2 YNFKEQ. The length of the CDR3 is 15 residues. Trimming pared 1 base from V and 1 base from J, leaving 9 bases between.